This T cell receptor (beta chain) was sequenced during a study of T cell responses to AZD1222 COVID-19 vaccine. Study-level findings and limits: Unmutated regions of variants are reportedly targeted by nearly half of spike-specific TCRs. Following two doses of AZD1222, Spike-specific TCR breadth and depth rose. Only 5 to 7 AZD1222 recipients tested seropositive at baseline.

The CDR3 runs 14 residues. The germline CDR1 and CDR2 sequences are SGHTA and FQGNSA. Between the trimmed V and J ends, which lost 2 bases and 5 bases, there was a span of 12 bases. The table came from immunoSEQ multiplex PCR; TCRdb's copy has only in-frame clones and leaves some out. Here the sample spans tens of thousands of clones, about 79% being singletons. With respect to this clone: The antigen is undetermined.

The receptor's source is an adult in good health. This specimen consisted of peripheral blood, obtained on day 0 of AZD1222 vaccination. The rearrangement uses TRBV7-2 and TRBJ1-1; maybe TRBD1 (6 bases). The CDR3 loop reads CASSLWQGQTEAFF. DNA of the CDR3: TGTGCCAGCAGCTTATGGCAGGGGCAAACTGAAGCTTTCTTT.